Below, 30 T cell receptor beta chains from the same sample are listed, as sequenced in a study of blood T cell repertoires in COVID-19. Produced via immunoSEQ multiplex PCR; TCRdb's table is partial and in-frame only. The profile shows around 460,000 clones, approximately 90% of them singletons. Sequencing was carried out using peripheral blood. These receptor sequences come from a man between 18 and 29 years old with COVID-19, enrolled during active disease.

The chain links TRBV11-2 to TRBJ2-7; TRBD2 aligns across 15 bases. The V and J ends lost 4 bases and 0 bases, in that order; junction bases with no gene match: 4. The V gene's germline CDR1 is SGHAT and CDR2 FQNNGV. The CDR3 sequence is 17 residues long. The chain's CDR3 is CASSSGTSGRHSYEQYF. The CDR3 DNA reads TGTGCCAGCAGCTCGGGGACTAGCGGGAGGCACTCCTACGAGCAGTACTTC.

The chain carries TRBV18 and TRBJ2-5; D remains ambiguous. The CDR3 runs 18 residues. Trimming took off 2 bases at V and 2 bases at J, with 21 bases between the two ends. In germline, CDR1 is KGHSH, CDR2 LQKENI. CDR3 sequence reads: CASSPGFSPPPKQETQYF. CDR3 bases: TGTGCCAGCTCACCAGGTTTTTCGCCACCACCTAAACAAGAGACCCAGTACTTC.

The gene calls are TRBV5-1 and TRBJ2-5; tentative D call: TRBD1 (6 bases). Germline lookup yields CDR1 SGHRS and CDR2 YFSETQ. Trimming pared 3 bases from V and 5 bases from J, leaving 14 bases between. The CDR3 is 14 residues long. The CDR3: CASSSGDSGETQYF. DNA of the CDR3: TGCGCCAGCAGCTCAGGGGATTCGGGTGAGACCCAGTACTTC.

V gene TRBV5-6 combines with J gene TRBJ1-1, with D perhaps matching TRBD1 (5 bases). Deletions cut 1 base from V and 11 bases from J, with 21 bases between. Germline CDR1 is SGHDT and CDR2 is YYEEEE. The CDR3 spans 15 residues. The CDR3: CASSLMTDALSSAFF. The CDR3, as DNA: TGTGCCAGCAGCTTGATGACAGACGCCCTAAGCTCGGCTTTCTTT.

The chain links TRBV5-6 to TRBJ1-1, with TRBD1 as a possible D gene (6 bases). CDR3 length: 15 amino acids. V gave up 5 bases and J gave up 6 bases, with 20 bases separating them. Germline loops: CDR1 SGHDT, CDR2 YYEEEE. This CDR3 is CASRLKGPGGSEAFF. The CDR3 region has the DNA TGTGCCAGCAGACTGAAGGGTCCGGGGGGCTCTGAAGCTTTCTTT.

The chain employs TRBV28 and TRBJ1-5, with D possibly TRBD1 on 6 matching bases. CDR1 is MDHEN and CDR2 is SYDVKM in the germline V gene. V gave up 5 bases and J gave up 6 bases, with 8 bases separating them. This CDR3 has 12 amino acids. In DNA form, the CDR3 reads TGTGCCAGCAGTACAGGGAGTCAGCCCCAGCATTTT. As protein: CASSTGSQPQHF.

V and J are TRBV28 and TRBJ1-6; possible D gene TRBD1, 5 bases. The V end was cut by 3 bases, the J end by 10 bases, with 10 bases between. Germline CDR1 reads MDHEN; CDR2 reads SYDVKM. The CDR3 length is 13 residues. CDR3 DNA sequence: TGTGCCAGCAGTTTCCTAGGGGAATCACCCCTCCACTTT. This codes for CASSFLGESPLHF.

This sequence joins TRBV4-1 and TRBJ2-7, with 7 bases aligning to TRBD2. There are 13 residues in the CDR3. V trimming: 1 base; J trimming: 3 bases; junction bases outside the gene matches: 0. Per germline, CDR1 MGHRA and CDR2 YSYEKL. CDR3 amino acids: CASSQGTSYEQYF. In DNA, the CDR3 is TGCGCCAGCAGCCAAGGGACTAGCTACGAGCAGTACTTC.

The DNA of the CDR3 is TGTGCCAGCGCGTCGAACACTGAAGCTTTCTTT. Its translation is CASASNTEAFF. V gene TRBV14 combines with J gene TRBJ1-1; D not certain. Per germline, CDR1 SGHDN and CDR2 FVKESK. V gave up 8 bases and J gave up 1 base, with 5 bases separating them. The CDR3 has 11 residues. Combining the CDR3 with reference TRBV14 and TRBJ1-1 gives the whole variable domain EAGVTQFPSHSVIEKGQTVTLRCDPISGHDNLYWYRRVMGKEIKFLLHFVKESKQDESGMPNNRFLAERTGGTYSTLKVQPAELEDSGVYFCASASNTEAFFGQGTRLTVV.

J is TRBJ1-1 and V is TRBV6-1, with TRBD1 matching over 9 bases. This CDR3 is 17 amino acids long. V shed 2 bases and J 1 base; nucleotides not matched to a gene: 8. Germline V gene lookup returns CDR1 MNHNS and CDR2 SASEGT. The CDR3 DNA reads TGTGCCAGCAGTGAACAAACAGGGGGCGTACGGAACACTGAAGCTTTCTTT. It is translated as CASSEQTGGVRNTEAFF.

V is TRBV9 and J is TRBJ2-7; D call uncertain. The germline V gene has CDR1 SGDLS and CDR2 YYNGEE. The CDR3 spans 14 residues. Trimming removed 0 bases from V and 6 bases from J, with 13 bases in between. This CDR3 reads CASSVEHSVSEQYF. Here the CDR3 DNA reads TGTGCCAGCAGCGTAGAGCACAGTGTGAGCGAGCAGTACTTC.

The chain employs TRBV5-1 and TRBJ2-1, with 12 positions matching TRBD2. From germline, CDR1 is SGHRS and CDR2 YFSETQ. J lost 5 bases, V lost 0 bases, and 3 bases had no gene match. The CDR3 extends over 16 amino acids. DNA for the CDR3: TGCGCCAGCAGCTTGGCGAGACTAGCGGGGGACAATGAGCAGTTCTTC. Amino acid sequence: CASSLARLAGDNEQFF.

This clone was seen a single time. This sequence joins TRBV5-4 and TRBJ2-3, with D unresolved. Germline assignment: CDR1 SGHNT and CDR2 YYREEE (reference sequence). The CDR3 contains 14 residues. The V gene lost 4 bases and the J gene lost 1 base, with 10 bases spanning the gap. CDR3 bases: TGTGCCAGCAGCACTCCTACAGGCACAGATACGCAGTATTTT. Translation gives CASSTPTGTDTQYF.

The J gene is TRBJ2-1, the V gene TRBV5-1, with TRBD2 matching 9 bases. The CDR3 has 17 amino acids. Trimming took 0 bases from V and 4 from J; bases not matched to a gene: 8. Germline CDR1 SGHRS, CDR2 YFSETQ. The CDR3 loop reads CASSLVVAGATYNEQFF. The DNA for the CDR3 is TGCGCCAGCAGCTTGGTGGTAGCGGGAGCGACGTACAATGAGCAGTTCTTC.

The chain joins TRBV10-2 to TRBJ2-1; D remains ambiguous. V dropped 11 bases and J dropped 0 bases, with 23 bases sitting between them. There are 17 residues in the CDR3. Per the germline V gene, CDR1 is WSHSY and CDR2 is SAAADI. The CDR3 sequence: CAVHPHQFPNSYNEQFF. Here the CDR3 DNA reads TGCGCCGTCCACCCCCACCAGTTCCCCAACTCCTACAATGAGCAGTTCTTC.

The chain combines TRBV5-4 with TRBJ2-1; D might be TRBD1 (6 bases). Germline lookup yields CDR1 SGHNT and CDR2 YYREEE (reference sequence). V was shortened by 4 bases and J by 6 bases, with 14 bases between the two germline ends. This CDR3 is built from 14 residues. CDR3 protein: CASSNRDTTNEQFF. The DNA of the CDR3 is TGTGCCAGCAGCAACCGGGACACTACCAATGAGCAGTTCTTC.

This clone was detected once. The chain carries TRBV6-1 and TRBJ1-4; 10 bases agree with TRBD1. Germline CDR1 reads MNHNS; CDR2 reads SASEGT. The junction had 3 bases not matched to a gene; V was cut back by 0 bases and J by 5 bases. The CDR3 is 16 residues long. CDR3 sequence: CASSEAGGQGNEKLFF. The CDR3 coding sequence is TGTGCCAGCAGTGAAGCCGGGGGACAGGGGAATGAAAAACTGTTTTTT.

This chain links TRBV7-2 with TRBJ2-7; no clear D. The V end lost 5 bases, the J end lost 2 bases, and 13 bases lay between the germline ends. From germline, CDR1 is SGHTA and CDR2 FQGNSA. The CDR3 covers 14 residues. The CDR3 spells CASSRSEGTYEQYF. The CDR3 region has the DNA TGTGCCAGCAGCCGGAGCGAAGGAACCTACGAGCAGTACTTC.

This rearrangement joins TRBV5-1 to TRBJ1-2; perhaps TRBD1 as D (5 bases). V dropped 0 bases and J dropped 8 bases, with 17 bases sitting between them. CDR1 is SGHRS, CDR2 YFSETQ, per germline. This CDR3 spans 15 amino acids. The CDR3 DNA reads TGCGCCAGCAGCTTGGAGACGGGGGACCCAGTGGGCTACACCTTC. Protein: CASSLETGDPVGYTF.

V usage is TRBV7-9 and J usage is TRBJ2-1, with TRBD2 as a possible D gene (6 bases). Germline lookup yields CDR1 SEHNR and CDR2 FQNEAQ (reference sequence). V was shortened by 4 bases and J by 15 bases, with 16 bases between the two germline ends. CDR3 length equals 12 residues. The CDR3: CASSSSGYDGFF. CDR3 DNA: TGTGCCAGCAGCTCAAGCGGGTACGACGGGTTCTTC.

The sample holds one count of this clone. V is TRBV27 and J is TRBJ2-1, with 13 bases identical to TRBD2. The CDR3 totals 16 residues. Germline lookup yields CDR1 MNHEY and CDR2 SMNVEV (reference sequence). The trim removed 4 bases at V and 6 bases at J, leaving 6 bases unmatched. The CDR3 is CASSSSRTSGSNEQFF. As DNA, the CDR3 is TGTGCCAGCAGTTCCTCACGGACTAGCGGGAGCAATGAGCAGTTCTTC.

The J gene is TRBJ2-7, the V gene TRBV19; a possible D gene is TRBD1 (6 bases). V was cut by 6 bases and J by 5 bases, with 17 bases left in between. The CDR3 has 14 amino acids. Germline V gene sequence: CDR1 LNHDA, CDR2 SQIVND (reference sequence). The CDR3 DNA is TGTGCCAGTAGCGACCAGGGGACGCGGAACGAGCAGTACTTC. Protein: CASSDQGTRNEQYF. The entire variable domain, with the rest obtained from reference TRBV19 and TRBJ2-7, is as follows: DGGITQSPKYLFRKEGQNVTLSCEQNLNHDAMYWYRQDPGQGLRLIYYSQIVNDFQKGDIAEGYSVSREKKESFPLTVTSAQKNPTAFYLCASSDQGTRNEQYFGPGTRLTVT.

The chain couples TRBV5-5 to TRBJ2-7, with 7 bases matching TRBD2. Germline V CDR1 and CDR2: SGHKS, YYEKEE (reference sequence). With 7 bases clipped from V and 3 bases from J, the junction kept 1 base outside the gene matches. CDR3 length: 11 residues. CDR3 amino acids: CASGGVYEQYF. Written as DNA, the CDR3 is TGTGCCAGCGGGGGGGTCTACGAGCAGTACTTC.

V and J are TRBV19 and TRBJ2-7; D is perhaps TRBD2 (6 bases). V lost 4 bases, J lost 3 bases, and 10 bases lay in between. The CDR3 has 13 residues. Germline-derived CDR1 and CDR2 are LNHDA and SQIVND (reference sequence). DNA for the CDR3: TGTGCCAGTAGTACGGGAGTTGACTACGAGCAGTACTTC. Its protein is CASSTGVDYEQYF.

This chain connects TRBV5-3 to TRBJ1-2, with D maybe TRBD1 (5 bases). TRBV5-3 is placed among ORFs of uncertain function. V was cut by 2 bases and J by 1 base, with 12 bases left in between. This CDR3 contains 15 residues. CDR3 DNA: TGTGCCAGAAGCTTAGGACAATGCTTTAACTATGGCTACACCTTC. Encoded protein: CARSLGQCFNYGYTF.

The rearrangement uses TRBV9 and TRBJ1-3; D call uncertain. V was trimmed by 1 base and J by 4 bases, leaving 9 bases between them. CDR1 SGDLS and CDR2 YYNGEE come from the germline V gene. The CDR3 is 14 residues long. The CDR3 coding sequence is TGTGCCAGCAGCGTACGGTGGGAGGGAAACACCATATATTTT. Translation: CASSVRWEGNTIYF.

The rearrangement joins TRBV30 to TRBJ2-1; D remains ambiguous. This CDR3 has 12 amino acids. Per germline, CDR1 GTSNPN and CDR2 SVGIG (reference sequence). The V end lost 2 bases, the J end lost 7 bases, and 9 bases lay between the germline ends. CDR3 amino acids: CAWSPFGNEQFF. The CDR3 DNA reads TGTGCCTGGAGTCCTTTCGGGAATGAGCAGTTCTTC.

The rearrangement joins TRBV14 to TRBJ1-2; no firm D call. The germline V gene has CDR1 SGHDN and CDR2 FVKESK. The V end lost 4 bases, the J end lost 3 bases, and 15 bases lay between the germline ends. The CDR3 length is 15 residues. CDR3 loop: CASSLKPGAYYGYTF. CDR3 nucleotide sequence: TGTGCCAGCAGCCTCAAACCGGGAGCGTACTATGGCTACACCTTC.

The gene calls are TRBV9 and TRBJ2-7, with 7 bases matching TRBD1. Trimming cost V 2 bases and J 2 bases; bases outside gene matches: 7. This CDR3 has 15 residues. Germline assignment: CDR1 SGDLS and CDR2 YYNGEE. CDR3 protein: CASSVGSQGTYEQYF. The DNA for the CDR3 is TGTGCCAGCAGCGTGGGGTCACAGGGGACCTACGAGCAGTACTTC.

V is TRBV6-2 or TRBV6-3 and J is TRBJ2-1; 8 bases agree with TRBD2. The germline V gene has CDR1 MNHEY and CDR2 SVGEGT. CDR3 length equals 14 residues. With 5 bases clipped from V and 10 bases from J, the junction kept 10 bases outside the gene matches. The CDR3 DNA follows: TGTGCCAGCAGTCAAGGACTAGCTGCGTCGGAGCAGTTCTTC. It is translated as CASSQGLAASEQFF.